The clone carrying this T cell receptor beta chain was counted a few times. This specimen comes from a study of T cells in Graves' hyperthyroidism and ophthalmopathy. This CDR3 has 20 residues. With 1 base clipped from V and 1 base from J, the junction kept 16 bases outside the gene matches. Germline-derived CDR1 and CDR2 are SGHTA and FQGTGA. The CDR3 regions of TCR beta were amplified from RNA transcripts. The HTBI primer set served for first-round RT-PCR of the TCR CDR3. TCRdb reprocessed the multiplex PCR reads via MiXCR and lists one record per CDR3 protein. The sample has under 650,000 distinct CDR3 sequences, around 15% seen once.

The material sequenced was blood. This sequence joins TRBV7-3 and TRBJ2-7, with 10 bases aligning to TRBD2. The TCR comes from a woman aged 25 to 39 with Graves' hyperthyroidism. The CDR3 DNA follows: TGTGCCAGCAGCTTAAATGTCAGCGGGAGGGCCCACACCATATCCTACGAGCAGTACTTC. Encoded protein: CASSLNVSGRAHTISYEQYF. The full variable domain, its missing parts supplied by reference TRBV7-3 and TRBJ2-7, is GAGVSQTPSNKVTEKGKYVELRCDPISGHTALYWYRQSLGQGPEFLIYFQGTGAADDSGLPNDRFFAVRPEGSVSTLKIQRTERGDSAVYLCASSLNVSGRAHTISYEQYFGPGTRLTVT.